The rows below give T cell receptor beta chains drawn from one sample of a study of identical twins. TCRdb reprocessed the 5' RACE reads with MiXCR, giving one entry per CDR3 protein. Of over 200,000 distinct CDR3 sequences in the sample, approximately 9% were seen once. The sample was memory (CD45RO+) T cells sorted from blood. The source is a woman between 18 and 30 years old in good health. Each CDR3 is given with its conserved first and last residue.

j_gene: TRBJ2-1; len: 13; v_gene: TRBV24-1; CDR3aa: CATGTSASNEQFF
j_gene: TRBJ1-3; len: 18; v_gene: TRBV11-1; CDR3aa: CASNLLSGTDNSGNTIYF
j_gene: TRBJ1-1; len: 14; v_gene: TRBV7-9; CDR3aa: CASTRNRDNTEAFF
j_gene: TRBJ2-3; len: 15; v_gene: TRBV20-1; CDR3aa: CSARDLAGGPDTQYF
j_gene: TRBJ1-6; len: 14; v_gene: TRBV5-6; CDR3aa: CASSPGAANSPLHF
j_gene: TRBJ1-1; len: 16; v_gene: TRBV12-3/TRBV12-4; CDR3aa: CASSDPPGQGVSEAFF
j_gene: TRBJ1-1; len: 12; v_gene: TRBV6-5; CDR3aa: CASSTTTAEAFF
j_gene: TRBJ2-1; len: 15; v_gene: TRBV19; CDR3aa: CASSIEQGTYNEQFF
j_gene: TRBJ2-3; len: 14; v_gene: TRBV20-1; CDR3aa: CSAPPAISTDTQYF
j_gene: TRBJ2-4; len: 12; v_gene: TRBV12-3/TRBV12-4; CDR3aa: CASGNAKNIQYF
j_gene: TRBJ1-1; len: 12; v_gene: TRBV5-6; CDR3aa: CASSLRQLEAFF
j_gene: TRBJ2-1; len: 15; v_gene: TRBV20-1; CDR3aa: CSAPPLAGDYNEQFF
j_gene: TRBJ2-5; len: 14; v_gene: TRBV7-8; CDR3aa: CASSLVPGTETQYF